The sequence of this T cell receptor (beta chain) was determined in a study of cytomegalovirus exposure and HLA in healthy donors. Primers for the PCR totalled 60 Vbeta and 13 Jbeta. TCRdb's copy holds only in-frame clones and misses some; the assay was immunoSEQ multiplex PCR. This sample has 150,000 to 200,000 clones, with roughly four fifths found just once. There are 15 residues in the CDR3. Germline CDR1 reads MNHNS; CDR2 reads SASEGT. V shed 1 base and J shed 4 bases, with 13 bases lying between them. Notes on this clone: The antigen is unknown.

Overall study findings and caveats: Later on, an analysis tied some 17,000 TCR beta sequences to HLA alleles at 0.05 false discovery rate. Cytomegalovirus association was listed for about 180 TCR beta chains.

The V and J genes are TRBV6-1 and TRBJ1-2; possible D gene TRBD1, 6 bases. The receptor comes from a man aged 40-49 years in good health and CMV-seropositive. What was sequenced was PBMCs. In nucleotides, the CDR3 is TGTGCCAGCAGTGAAGGGAGGGGGGGTGGCTATGGCTACACCTTC. Its translation: CASSEGRGGGYGYTF.